One and the same sample provided the 25 T cell receptor beta chains below, sequenced in a study of vaccination effects on CD4 cells after COVID-19. The assay was immunoSEQ multiplex PCR, and TCRdb's table has in-frame clones only and misses some. The repertoire holds tens of thousands of clones, with over 75% as singletons. Peptide-pool stimulation followed by sequencing identified expanded antigen-specific CD4+ clonotypes in the ViraFEST assay. Upon completion of roughly ten days in culture, CD4+ T cells were isolated. Subjects were given two BNT162b2 or mRNA-1273 vaccine doses. Their cognate antigens are unknown. Material: CD4+ T cells from PBMCs cultured with HCoV-OC43 spike peptides, obtained after COVID-19 vaccination. The subset is: HCoV-OC43 spike overlapping peptide pool stimulation. These receptors originate from a human donor who received a COVID-19 vaccine.

This clone was seen a few times. V and J are TRBV20-1 and TRBJ2-7, with D perhaps TRBD2 (6 bases). V lost 3 bases, J lost 5 bases, and 11 bases lay in between. The CDR3 is 12 residues long. CDR1 is DFQATT and CDR2 is SNEGSKA in the germline V gene (reference sequence). The CDR3 sequence is CSASRGNNEQYV. For the CDR3, the DNA is TGCAGTGCTAGTCGGGGGAATAACGAGCAGTACGTC.

This clone was counted a few times. The chain recombines TRBV9 with TRBJ2-1, with a tentative D call TRBD1 (6 bases). The CDR3 contains 15 residues. The germline V gene encodes CDR1 SGDLS and CDR2 YYNGEE. Trimming cost V 5 bases and J 7 bases, with 19 bases left between them. The CDR3: CASSSGTTRVNEQFF. In DNA form, the CDR3 reads TGTGCCAGCAGTTCCGGGACAACCAGAGTAAATGAGCAGTTCTTC.

The chain is built from TRBV5-1 and TRBJ1-6; TRBD1 matches 12 bases. This CDR3 region has 17 residues. Germline V gene lookup returns CDR1 SGHRS and CDR2 YFSETQ. V was clipped by 0 bases and J by 4 bases; unmatched bases: 2. In DNA, the CDR3 is TGCGCCAGCAGCTTGGAGGGACAGGGGGCATATAATTCACCCCTCCACTTT. The encoded protein is CASSLEGQGAYNSPLHF.

This clone was seen more than once but under ten times. This chain uses TRBV29-1 with TRBJ1-6, with TRBD1 matching over 11 bases. The CDR3 has 14 residues. The V and J ends lost 5 bases and 10 bases, in that order; junction bases with no gene match: 7. The germline V gene has CDR1 SQVTM and CDR2 ANQGSEA. DNA of the CDR3: TGCAGCGTTCGATGGGGACAGGGGGACTCACCCCTCCACTTT. Amino acids: CSVRWGQGDSPLHF.

This clone was detected only a few times. The V and J genes are TRBV6-2 or TRBV6-3 and TRBJ1-2; the match to TRBD1 covers 8 bases. The CDR3 is 14 amino acids. Germline V gene sequence: CDR1 MNHEY, CDR2 SVGEGT. Unmatched junction bases numbered 3, after V lost 5 bases and J lost 1 base. The CDR3 bases are TGTGCCAGCAGTGGGACAGGCGGTAACTATGGCTACACCTTC. Protein: CASSGTGGNYGYTF.

This chain links TRBV29-1 with TRBJ2-5; TRBD2 might be the D (5 bases). The V end lost 3 bases, the J end lost 7 bases, and 12 bases lay between the germline ends. The CDR3 has 12 amino acids. Germline V lookup: CDR1 SQVTM, CDR2 ANQGSEA. CDR3 sequence (DNA): TGCAGCGTTGATGGAGCGGCGGGGACCCAGTACTTC. Translated: CSVDGAAGTQYF.

This chain links TRBV7-9 with TRBJ1-6; TRBD1 aligns across 9 bases. CDR1 and CDR2 from the germline V gene are SEHNR and FQNEAQ (reference sequence). V was pared by 3 bases and J by 4 bases, with 7 bases of the junction left unmatched. The CDR3 covers 17 residues. For the CDR3, the DNA is TGTGCCAGCAGCTTGCTACGTGGGACAGGGTATAATTCACCCCTCCACTTT. Protein: CASSLLRGTGYNSPLHF.

The chain combines TRBV19 with TRBJ2-3; 7 bases line up with TRBD1. Trimming removed 4 bases from V and 3 bases from J; junction bases left unmatched: 4. Germline CDR1 LNHDA, CDR2 SQIVND (reference sequence). The CDR3 loop spans 14 amino acids. The CDR3 sequence: CASSTNRGTDTQYF. CDR3 sequence (DNA): TGTGCCAGTAGTACAAACAGGGGTACAGATACGCAGTATTTT.

This clone appeared a single time. This chain connects TRBV10-1 to TRBJ1-1; no firm D call. V lost 3 bases to trimming and J lost 0 bases, with 17 bases between them. There are 17 residues in the CDR3. The V gene's germline CDR1 is WNHNN and CDR2 SYGVQD (reference sequence). In DNA, the CDR3 is TGCGCCAGCAGTGACAAAAGACTCGGGCATTTGAACACTGAAGCTTTCTTT. This gives the protein CASSDKRLGHLNTEAFF.

J is TRBJ1-4 and V is TRBV27; 7 bases are a match to TRBD1. With V trimmed by 6 bases and J by 4 bases, 2 bases remained unmatched. There are 13 residues in the CDR3. Per the germline V gene, CDR1 is MNHEY and CDR2 is SMNVEV (reference sequence). The CDR3 DNA follows: TGTGCCAGCAGACAGGGGAATAATGAAAAACTGTTTTTT. Encoded protein: CASRQGNNEKLFF. The whole variable domain, filled in from reference TRBV27 and TRBJ1-4, reads EAQVTQNPRYLITVTGKKLTVTCSQNMNHEYMSWYRQDPGLGLRQIYYSMNVEVTDKGDVPEGYKVSRKEKRNFPLILESPSPNQTSLYFCASRQGNNEKLFFGSGTQLSVL.

The genes are TRBV9 and TRBJ2-2; the D call may be TRBD1 or TRBD2 (5 bases each). Trimming cost V 0 bases and J 1 base, with 7 bases left between them. Germline CDR1 is SGDLS and CDR2 is YYNGEE. The CDR3 has 15 amino acids. CDR3 loop: CASSVEGRNTGELFF. The DNA of the CDR3 is TGTGCCAGCAGCGTAGAGGGACGGAACACCGGGGAGCTGTTTTTT.

The rearrangement joins TRBV23-1 to TRBJ2-3, with 9 bases that match TRBD2. TRBV23-1 is identified as an open reading frame with a role that is uncertain. This CDR3 is built from 17 residues. After removal of 0 bases from V and 5 bases from J, the junction contained 9 bases not matched to a gene. The CDR3 region has the DNA TGCGCCAGCAGTCAATCGATTTGGGGCGGGGGGGTAGATACGCAGTATTTT. Its protein product is CASSQSIWGGGVDTQYF.

This clone was seen a few times. The chain employs TRBV12-3 or TRBV12-4 and TRBJ1-2, with TRBD1 matching over 7 bases. The length of the CDR3 is 13 residues. The V and J ends lost 7 bases and 8 bases, in that order; junction bases with no gene match: 10. The DNA for the CDR3 is TGTGCCAGCACCCCCAGGGGGGCGGGAGGCTACACCTTC. It yields the protein CASTPRGAGGYTF.

The chain links TRBV27 to TRBJ1-2, with D possibly TRBD1 on 6 matching bases. V lost 4 bases, J lost 4 bases, and 10 bases lay in between. Looked up from germline, CDR1 is MNHEY and CDR2 is SMNVEV (reference sequence). This CDR3 has 13 residues. CDR3: CASSSTGTYGYTF. The CDR3 coding sequence is TGTGCCAGCAGTTCAACAGGGACCTATGGCTACACCTTC.

The J gene is TRBJ2-1, the V gene TRBV5-4; TRBD2 matches at 8 bases. With 10 bases clipped from V and 0 bases from J, the junction kept 12 bases outside the gene matches. The CDR3 consists of 16 residues. Germline V gene lookup returns CDR1 SGHNT and CDR2 YYREEE (reference sequence). CDR3: CAYSTGGAISYNEQFF. The CDR3 DNA reads TGTGCCTATTCAACCGGGGGGGCTATCTCCTACAATGAGCAGTTCTTC.

The CDR3 region has the DNA TGTGCTAGTGGGCCCGGGACAGATAATTCACCCCTCCACTTT. Protein sequence: CASGPGTDNSPLHF. This chain joins TRBV12-5 and TRBJ1-6, with TRBD1 matching 7 bases. V trimming: 6 bases; J trimming: 5 bases; junction bases outside the gene matches: 4. Germline V gene data show CDR1 as LGHNT and CDR2 as FRNRAP. The CDR3 has 14 amino acids.

This rearrangement joins TRBV28 to TRBJ2-7; D is perhaps TRBD2 (6 bases). With 5 bases removed from V and 5 bases from J, the gap between germline ends came to 19 bases. CDR3 length: 15 amino acids. Germline V gene sequence: CDR1 MDHEN, CDR2 SYDVKM. The CDR3 bases are TGTGCCAGCAGTAGCGGGCCGTCTACGCGTGACGAGCAGTACGTC. Protein: CASSSGPSTRDEQYV.

The V gene is TRBV30, the J gene TRBJ1-5, with no clear D. From germline, CDR1 is GTSNPN and CDR2 SVGIG (reference sequence). V dropped 0 bases and J dropped 1 base, with 4 bases sitting between them. This CDR3 is built from 13 residues. This CDR3 reads CAWSVSSNQPQHF. CDR3 sequence (DNA): TGTGCCTGGAGTGTAAGCAGCAATCAGCCCCAGCATTTT.

This clone has more than one count but fewer than ten. The chain has TRBV5-1 and TRBJ1-5, with D perhaps TRBD1 (5 bases). The CDR3 covers 15 residues. With 3 bases removed from V and 0 bases from J, the gap between germline ends came to 10 bases. Germline lookup yields CDR1 SGHRS and CDR2 YFSETQ. The CDR3 loop is CASSSRGDSNQPQHF. The CDR3 DNA is TGCGCCAGCAGCTCCCGGGGGGATAGCAATCAGCCCCAGCATTTT. The entire variable domain, with the rest obtained from reference TRBV5-1 and TRBJ1-5, is as follows: KAGVTQTPRYLIKTRGQQVTLSCSPISGHRSVSWYQQTPGQGLQFLFEYFSETQRNKGNFPGRFSGRQFSNSRSEMNVSTLELGDSALYLCASSSRGDSNQPQHFGDGTRLSIL.

In this sample, this clone turned up a few times. This chain joins TRBV7-3 and TRBJ1-6, with TRBD1 as a possible D gene (5 bases). Deletions cut 2 bases from V and 1 base from J, with 6 bases between. From germline, CDR1 is SGHTA and CDR2 FQGTGA. The length of the CDR3 is 15 residues. The CDR3 here is CASSLAGSYNSPLHF. In nucleotides, the CDR3 is TGTGCCAGCAGCTTAGCAGGGTCCTATAATTCACCCCTCCACTTT.

The chain couples TRBV7-8 to TRBJ1-6; D call uncertain. Germline values: CDR1 SGHVS, CDR2 FQNEAQ. There are 12 residues in the CDR3. V was clipped by 3 bases and J by 10 bases, with 7 bases between them. The CDR3: CASSFSSSPLHF. The CDR3 DNA is TGTGCCAGCAGCTTCAGTTCCTCACCCCTCCACTTT.

The rearrangement uses TRBV28 and TRBJ2-1; TRBD2 matches at 13 bases. The CDR3 length is 16 residues. Germline V CDR1 and CDR2: MDHEN, SYDVKM. J lost 8 bases, V lost 3 bases, and 7 bases had no gene match. CDR3 residues: CASSFWTSGGRDEQFF. The DNA of the CDR3 is TGTGCCAGCAGTTTCTGGACTAGCGGGGGCCGGGATGAGCAGTTCTTC.

This rearrangement joins TRBV5-1 to TRBJ2-5, with 7 positions matching TRBD2. This CDR3 has 17 amino acids. CDR1 is SGHRS, CDR2 YFSETQ, per germline. Trimming cost V 1 base and J 1 base; bases outside gene matches: 10. The CDR3 here is CASSLSAGSSGQETQYF. The DNA for the CDR3 is TGCGCCAGCAGCTTGAGTGCGGGCTCTAGCGGCCAAGAGACCCAGTACTTC.

The chain recombines TRBV3-1 (or the pseudogene TRBV3-2) with TRBJ2-2, with D unresolved. Germline V CDR1 and CDR2: LGHDT, YNNKEL (reference sequence). The ends were cut back, 4 bases at V and 3 bases at J, with 6 bases in the middle. The CDR3 spans 13 residues. The CDR3 reads CASSPDYTGELFF. The CDR3 DNA is TGTGCCAGCAGCCCAGATTACACCGGGGAGCTGTTTTTT.

The chain joins TRBV5-6 to TRBJ2-3; 10 nucleotides align to TRBD1. Germline CDR1 SGHDT, CDR2 YYEEEE. The CDR3 extends over 16 amino acids. Trimming removed 3 bases from V and 8 bases from J; junction bases left unmatched: 12. The DNA of the CDR3 is TGTGCCAGCAGCTGGGCCGGGACAGGGGTGATTACTACGCAGTATTTT. Encoded protein: CASSWAGTGVITTQYF.